One and the same sample provided the 8 T cell receptor beta chains below, sequenced in a study of glioma-infiltrating T cells after dendritic cell vaccination. Using immunoSEQ multiplex PCR, the repertoire was profiled, and TCRdb retains in-frame clones only, with some absent. This sample yields about 21,000 clones, of which 79% are seen a single time; about 34% belongs to the top ten. The starting material was blood, obtained before dendritic cell vaccination. These receptors were obtained from a human donor with glioblastoma.

This chain joins TRBV4-2 and TRBJ2-5; 16 bases are a match to TRBD2. Germline CDR1 is LGHNA and CDR2 is YNFKEQ. V lost 0 bases, J lost 4 bases, and 5 bases stayed unmatched. The CDR3 loop spans 18 amino acids. CDR3 residues: CASSQEAGLAGGGETQYF. Here the CDR3 DNA reads TGTGCCAGCAGCCAAGAGGCGGGACTAGCGGGAGGGGGAGAGACCCAGTACTTC.

This clone was counted between two and nine times. The chain combines TRBV6-5 with TRBJ1-4, with a possible D match to TRBD1 (6 bases). The CDR3 length is 16 residues. CDR1 and CDR2 from the germline V gene are MNHEY and SVGAGI. The germline V and J ends were trimmed by 1 base and 8 bases, with 17 bases remaining between them. The CDR3 DNA reads as TGTGCCAGCAGTTACTGGAACAGGGCGAGGAAGGAAAAACTGTTTTTT. It codes for CASSYWNRARKEKLFF.

The chain uses TRBV14 and TRBJ2-1; TRBD2 aligns across 7 bases. CDR3 length: 12 residues. The V gene end was trimmed by 3 bases and the J gene end by 12 bases; junction bases not matched to a gene: 5. Germline CDR1 is SGHDN and CDR2 is FVKESK. CDR3 region: CASSHPRGRQFF. Here the CDR3 DNA reads TGTGCCAGCAGCCACCCTCGCGGGAGGCAGTTCTTC.

The genes are TRBV28 and TRBJ2-1; TRBD2 agrees at 12 bases. With 6 bases clipped from V and 4 bases from J, the junction kept 4 bases outside the gene matches. The CDR3 has 15 amino acids. Germline V gene lookup returns CDR1 MDHEN and CDR2 SYDVKM. CDR3 residues: CASSSTSGSYNEQFF. CDR3 coding DNA: TGTGCCAGCAGCTCGACTAGCGGGAGTTACAATGAGCAGTTCTTC.

The chain is built from TRBV4-2 and TRBJ2-1; 7 bases map to TRBD2. The V gene end was trimmed by 0 bases and the J gene end by 5 bases; junction bases not matched to a gene: 1. Germline V gene sequence: CDR1 LGHNA, CDR2 YNFKEQ. CDR3 length: 14 residues. This CDR3 reads CASSQDAGDNEQFF. CDR3 DNA: TGTGCCAGCAGCCAAGACGCGGGAGACAATGAGCAGTTCTTC.

This chain joins TRBV5-6 and TRBJ2-3; 9 nucleotides line up with TRBD2. Looked up from germline, CDR1 is SGHDT and CDR2 is YYEEEE. This CDR3 spans 15 amino acids. V was clipped by 4 bases and J by 6 bases; unmatched bases: 9. The CDR3 loop reads CASSRISGSPDTQYF. The CDR3 bases are TGTGCCAGCAGCCGGATTAGCGGGAGCCCCGATACGCAGTATTTT.

The chain recombines TRBV19 with TRBJ1-2; D uncertain. V was clipped by 4 bases and J by 5 bases, with 8 bases between them. This CDR3 has 12 amino acids. The germline V gene encodes CDR1 LNHDA and CDR2 SQIVND (reference sequence). The CDR3 reads CASSTGDYGYTF. CDR3 coding DNA: TGTGCCAGTAGTACCGGTGATTATGGCTACACCTTC. The full variable domain, with the rest looked up from reference TRBV19 and TRBJ1-2, is DGGITQSPKYLFRKEGQNVTLSCEQNLNHDAMYWYRQDPGQGLRLIYYSQIVNDFQKGDIAEGYSVSREKKESFPLTVTSAQKNPTAFYLCASSTGDYGYTFGSGTRLTVV.

V gene TRBV27 combines with J gene TRBJ2-1, with D hard to call. The V gene's germline CDR1 is MNHEY and CDR2 SMNVEV (reference sequence). V was clipped by 5 bases and J by 2 bases, with 10 bases between them. CDR3 length: 14 amino acids. CDR3 sequence (DNA): TGTGCCAGCAGTCGCCAGGTTGCCTACAATGAGCAGTTCTTC. It yields the protein CASSRQVAYNEQFF.